The clone carrying this TCR beta chain turned up a few times. As yet, its antigen is unknown. TCRdb fed the 5' RACE reads into MiXCR, producing one record per CDR3 protein. The data contain a few hundred thousand distinct CDR3 sequences, over 12% of them seen just once; the ten biggest clones take up roughly 0.4%. Healthy Caucasian individuals made up all the donors. This specimen comes from a study of identical twins. This CDR3 is 14 amino acids long. The ends were cut back, 2 bases at V and 8 bases at J, with 13 bases in the middle. Germline V CDR1 and CDR2: LGHDT, YNNKEL (reference sequence). Study-wide results and limits: Whereas memory repertoires showed no such difference, abundant cord blood beta clonotypes carried fewer insertions.

These sequences were also reported in another study, on yellow fever vaccine responses in identical twins. From that paper: Reportedly, the T cell response mounted by twins to vaccine seemed partly convergent, partly personalized.

V gene TRBV3-1 combines with J gene TRBJ2-1; D may be TRBD2 (7 bases). The receptor was isolated from a young woman in good health. The sequenced sample consisted of CD4+ T cells sorted from blood. The CDR3: CASSQMAGAYEQFF. CDR3 sequence (DNA): TGTGCCAGCAGCCAAATGGCGGGGGCGTATGAGCAGTTCTTC.